This is a list of T cell receptor beta chains from one sample in a study of blood T cell repertoires in COVID-19. The data were produced by immunoSEQ multiplex PCR, yet TCRdb's version contains in-frame clones alone and is incomplete. The table records 100,000 to 150,000 clones, more than 75% of them present only once. Specimen: peripheral blood. Receptors originate from a human donor in a cohort sampled during active COVID-19. Each CDR3 is given with its conserved first and last residue. Fields, in order: V gene, J gene, D gene, clone size, CDR3 protein, CDR3 DNA. The D gene is left open where the match is weak. A clone size is listed for some rows: how often the clone was seen (once, few, many), or a class if it is expanded.

V gene: TRBV9; J gene: TRBJ2-3; D gene: TRBD2; clone size: -; CDR3 protein: CASSSRASGVSTDTQYF; CDR3 DNA: TGTGCCAGCAGCTCCCGGGCTAGCGGGGTTAGCACAGATACGCAGTATTTT
V gene: TRBV3-1/TRBV3-2; J gene: TRBJ2-7; D gene: -; clone size: -; CDR3 protein: CASSRTYSGTASYEQYF; CDR3 DNA: TGTGCCAGCAGCCGTACTTATTCCGGGACTGCCTCCTACGAGCAGTACTTC
V gene: TRBV5-1; J gene: TRBJ2-1; D gene: -; clone size: -; CDR3 protein: CASSGWEDEQFF; CDR3 DNA: TGCGCCAGCAGCGGATGGGAGGATGAGCAGTTCTTC
V gene: TRBV27; J gene: TRBJ1-6; D gene: -; clone size: -; CDR3 protein: CASSGGRVSQIYNSPLHF; CDR3 DNA: TGTGCCAGCAGTGGAGGTCGGGTTTCACAGATCTATAATTCACCCCTCCACTTT
V gene: TRBV5-4; J gene: TRBJ2-5; D gene: -; clone size: -; CDR3 protein: CASSGRTAQETQYF; CDR3 DNA: TGTGCCAGCAGCGGAAGGACAGCCCAAGAGACCCAGTACTTC
V gene: TRBV18; J gene: TRBJ2-1; D gene: -; clone size: once; CDR3 protein: CASSPPSGYNEQFF; CDR3 DNA: TGTGCCAGCTCACCACCTTCAGGTTACAATGAGCAGTTCTTC
V gene: TRBV11-3; J gene: TRBJ2-1; D gene: TRBD1; clone size: -; CDR3 protein: CASSLGADRGNEQFF; CDR3 DNA: TGTGCCAGCAGCTTAGGGGCGGACAGGGGGAATGAGCAGTTCTTC
V gene: TRBV24-1; J gene: TRBJ2-1; D gene: -; clone size: few; CDR3 protein: CATSQGGIEQFF; CDR3 DNA: TGTGCCACCAGTCAAGGGGGTATTGAGCAGTTCTTC
V gene: TRBV25-1; J gene: TRBJ2-2; D gene: -; clone size: -; CDR3 protein: CASSGGRPTGELFF; CDR3 DNA: TGTGCCAGCAGTGGGGGGCGACCCACCGGGGAGCTGTTTTTT
V gene: TRBV5-1; J gene: TRBJ2-1; D gene: TRBD2; clone size: -; CDR3 protein: CASSSPTSGRTNEQFF; CDR3 DNA: TGCGCCAGCAGCTCCCCGACTAGCGGGAGGACGAATGAGCAGTTCTTC
V gene: TRBV12-5; J gene: TRBJ1-1; D gene: TRBD1; clone size: -; CDR3 protein: CASKRTGGDPEAFF; CDR3 DNA: TGTGCTAGTAAAAGGACAGGGGGAGACCCTGAAGCTTTCTTT
V gene: TRBV29-1; J gene: TRBJ2-7; D gene: TRBD2; clone size: -; CDR3 protein: CSAGGDGSSYEQYF; CDR3 DNA: TGCAGCGCGGGGGGGGACGGGAGCTCCTACGAGCAGTACTTC
V gene: TRBV27; J gene: TRBJ2-5; D gene: TRBD1; clone size: -; CDR3 protein: CASSLSGTGVETQYF; CDR3 DNA: TGTGCCAGCAGTCTATCCGGGACAGGAGTAGAGACCCAGTACTTC
V gene: TRBV10-3; J gene: TRBJ2-5; D gene: TRBD2; clone size: -; CDR3 protein: CAISSGLAGGPYQETQYF; CDR3 DNA: TGTGCCATCAGTTCGGGACTAGCGGGAGGGCCGTACCAAGAGACCCAGTACTTC
V gene: TRBV5-1; J gene: TRBJ2-7; D gene: TRBD2; clone size: -; CDR3 protein: CASGPSGGIHEQYF; CDR3 DNA: TGCGCCAGCGGCCCCTCGGGGGGGATCCACGAGCAGTACTTC
V gene: TRBV28; J gene: TRBJ2-1; D gene: TRBD2; clone size: -; CDR3 protein: CASSSPTSGRFVRGEQFF; CDR3 DNA: TGTGCCAGCAGTTCCCCGACTAGCGGGAGATTTGTGCGGGGTGAGCAGTTCTTC
V gene: TRBV6-5; J gene: TRBJ1-2; D gene: TRBD1; clone size: -; CDR3 protein: CASSSPTGVRGYTF; CDR3 DNA: TGTGCCAGCAGTTCCCCGACAGGGGTGAGGGGCTACACCTTC
V gene: TRBV24-1; J gene: TRBJ1-2; D gene: TRBD1; clone size: once; CDR3 protein: CATSDSYRDSVYTF; CDR3 DNA: TGTGCCACCAGTGATTCGTACCGGGACAGTGTCTACACCTTC
V gene: TRBV19; J gene: TRBJ2-1; D gene: TRBD2; clone size: -; CDR3 protein: CASSRGGRYNEQFF; CDR3 DNA: TGTGCCAGTAGTAGGGGAGGGCGCTACAATGAGCAGTTCTTC
V gene: TRBV27; J gene: TRBJ2-7; D gene: -; clone size: -; CDR3 protein: CARRGWPSREYAQYF; CDR3 DNA: TGTGCCAGACGGGGTTGGCCGTCCCGGGAGTACGCGCAGTACTTC
V gene: TRBV20-1; J gene: TRBJ2-5; D gene: TRBD1; clone size: -; CDR3 protein: CSASSGTGVKTQYF; CDR3 DNA: TGCAGTGCTAGTTCCGGGACAGGGGTGAAGACCCAGTACTTC
V gene: TRBV3-1/TRBV3-2; J gene: TRBJ2-7; D gene: -; clone size: -; CDR3 protein: CASSPKLPETYEQYF; CDR3 DNA: TGTGCCAGCAGCCCCAAGCTTCCCGAGACATACGAGCAGTACTTC
V gene: TRBV5-8; J gene: TRBJ2-3; D gene: -; clone size: -; CDR3 protein: CASSLGPTGGADTQYF; CDR3 DNA: TGTGCCAGCAGCCTTGGGCCCACGGGGGGCGCAGATACGCAGTATTTT
V gene: TRBV15; J gene: TRBJ1-4; D gene: -; clone size: -; CDR3 protein: CATSSDSEKLFF; CDR3 DNA: TGTGCCACCAGCAGCGACAGCGAAAAACTGTTTTTT
V gene: TRBV6-4; J gene: TRBJ2-1; D gene: -; clone size: few; CDR3 protein: CASSPTSSSYNEQFF; CDR3 DNA: TGTGCCAGCAGCCCGACTAGTAGCTCCTACAATGAGCAGTTCTTC
V gene: TRBV2; J gene: TRBJ1-5; D gene: TRBD1; clone size: -; CDR3 protein: CASAYVRGRNQPQHF; CDR3 DNA: TGTGCCAGCGCTTATGTTAGGGGGCGCAATCAGCCCCAGCATTTT
V gene: TRBV4-1; J gene: TRBJ2-7; D gene: TRBD1; clone size: -; CDR3 protein: CASKPGQGSYEQYF; CDR3 DNA: TGCGCCAGCAAACCGGGACAGGGGTCCTACGAGCAGTACTTC
V gene: TRBV18; J gene: TRBJ2-1; D gene: TRBD2; clone size: -; CDR3 protein: CASSPKQAGEGEQFF; CDR3 DNA: TGTGCCAGCTCACCGAAGCAGGCGGGGGAAGGTGAGCAGTTCTTC
V gene: TRBV2; J gene: TRBJ1-5; D gene: TRBD1; clone size: -; CDR3 protein: CASRVGQGEQPQHF; CDR3 DNA: TGTGCCAGCAGGGTGGGACAGGGCGAACAGCCCCAGCATTTT
V gene: TRBV29-1; J gene: TRBJ2-7; D gene: -; clone size: -; CDR3 protein: CSVPRLGSHEQYF; CDR3 DNA: TGCAGCGTTCCCCGACTAGGATCCCACGAGCAGTACTTC
V gene: TRBV15; J gene: TRBJ2-7; D gene: -; clone size: -; CDR3 protein: CATSREFLSYEQYF; CDR3 DNA: TGTGCCACCAGCAGAGAATTTCTCTCCTACGAGCAGTACTTC
V gene: TRBV9; J gene: TRBJ2-3; D gene: -; clone size: -; CDR3 protein: CASSSFGSDTQYF; CDR3 DNA: TGTGCCAGCAGCTCATTTGGCTCGGATACGCAGTATTTT
V gene: TRBV28; J gene: TRBJ2-4; D gene: -; clone size: -; CDR3 protein: CASSLGEELAKNIQYF; CDR3 DNA: TGTGCCAGCAGTTTGGGGGAGGAGCTAGCCAAAAACATTCAGTACTTC
V gene: TRBV19; J gene: TRBJ1-2; D gene: TRBD1; clone size: -; CDR3 protein: CASSPKADRDIDYTF; CDR3 DNA: TGTGCCAGTAGTCCTAAGGCGGACAGGGACATTGACTACACCTTC
V gene: TRBV11-1; J gene: TRBJ2-7; D gene: TRBD1; clone size: -; CDR3 protein: CASSLDRATYEQYF; CDR3 DNA: TGTGCCAGCAGTCTCGACAGGGCTACCTACGAGCAGTACTTC
V gene: TRBV18; J gene: TRBJ2-6; D gene: -; clone size: -; CDR3 protein: CASSPTGTTAVLTF; CDR3 DNA: TGTGCCAGCTCACCCACAGGTACCACCGCCGTCCTGACTTTC
V gene: TRBV7-2; J gene: TRBJ1-3; D gene: -; clone size: once; CDR3 protein: CASSLSYTGNTIYF; CDR3 DNA: TGTGCCAGCAGCTTAAGCTATACTGGAAACACCATATATTTT
V gene: TRBV5-6; J gene: TRBJ2-1; D gene: TRBD2; clone size: -; CDR3 protein: CASSPKRGATNNEQFF; CDR3 DNA: TGTGCCAGCAGCCCTAAGCGGGGCGCCACTAACAATGAGCAGTTCTTC
V gene: TRBV29-1; J gene: TRBJ1-2; D gene: -; clone size: -; CDR3 protein: CSASLGPNYGYTF; CDR3 DNA: TGCAGCGCCTCGCTAGGTCCTAACTATGGCTACACCTTC
V gene: TRBV21-1; J gene: TRBJ2-7; D gene: -; clone size: -; CDR3 protein: CASSKRPGTGNEQYF; CDR3 DNA: TGTGCCAGCAGCAAAAGACCTGGGACAGGGAACGAGCAGTACTTC
V gene: TRBV5-5; J gene: TRBJ2-7; D gene: -; clone size: -; CDR3 protein: CASSLAGVYEQYF; CDR3 DNA: TGTGCCAGCAGCTTGGCGGGGGTATACGAGCAGTACTTC
V gene: TRBV27; J gene: TRBJ2-1; D gene: TRBD2; clone size: few; CDR3 protein: CASSFSGGAFNEQFF; CDR3 DNA: TGTGCCAGCAGTTTTAGCGGGGGGGCCTTCAATGAGCAGTTCTTC
V gene: TRBV19; J gene: TRBJ2-3; D gene: -; clone size: -; CDR3 protein: CASSTFEGADTQYF; CDR3 DNA: TGTGCCAGTAGTACCTTCGAGGGGGCAGATACGCAGTATTTT
V gene: TRBV5-1; J gene: TRBJ2-1; D gene: TRBD2; clone size: -; CDR3 protein: CASSFEWAGVDEQFF; CDR3 DNA: TGCGCCAGCAGCTTCGAATGGGCGGGAGTAGATGAGCAGTTCTTC
V gene: TRBV6-5; J gene: TRBJ1-1; D gene: TRBD1; clone size: few; CDR3 protein: CASSSGQGANTEAFF; CDR3 DNA: TGTGCCAGCAGCTCAGGACAGGGAGCCAACACTGAAGCTTTCTTT
V gene: TRBV10-3; J gene: TRBJ2-7; D gene: TRBD1; clone size: -; CDR3 protein: CAISESLQGAYEQYF; CDR3 DNA: TGTGCCATCAGTGAGTCCCTCCAGGGGGCCTACGAGCAGTACTTC
V gene: TRBV11-2; J gene: TRBJ2-7; D gene: TRBD2; clone size: -; CDR3 protein: CASSRGLAGVYEQYF; CDR3 DNA: TGTGCCAGCAGTCGGGGACTAGCGGGAGTCTACGAGCAGTACTTC
V gene: TRBV4-1; J gene: TRBJ1-2; D gene: -; clone size: -; CDR3 protein: CASSQQGFGYTF; CDR3 DNA: TGCGCCAGCAGCCAACAGGGGTTCGGCTACACCTTC
V gene: TRBV7-9; J gene: TRBJ1-4; D gene: -; clone size: -; CDR3 protein: CASSPTQTQGGGEKLFF; CDR3 DNA: TGTGCCAGCAGCCCCACCCAAACACAGGGTGGGGGTGAAAAACTGTTTTTT
V gene: TRBV5-1; J gene: TRBJ2-5; D gene: TRBD2; clone size: -; CDR3 protein: CASSLYPTTSGGRETQYF; CDR3 DNA: TGCGCCAGCAGCTTGTACCCGACCACTAGCGGGGGGAGGGAGACCCAGTACTTC